The present T cell receptor beta chain was sequenced within a study of cytomegalovirus exposure and HLA in healthy donors. Overall study findings and caveats: Diagnosis of cytomegalovirus status made by the classifier reportedly showed high specificity and sensitivity. Analysis was carried out at a later point, and it linked a missense DCLRE1C variant to TCR beta V- and J-gene trimming.

In regard to this clone: Its antigen is still unknown.

PCR amplification relied on 60 Vbeta primers (plus 13 Jbeta primers). TCRdb's table, derived via immunoSEQ multiplex PCR, lists solely in-frame clones and lacks some. Among 100,000 to 150,000 clones listed, roughly 80% were seen once. Trimming removed 2 bases at V and 3 bases at J, with 8 bases between. The CDR3 runs 14 residues. The germline CDR1 and CDR2 sequences are SGHVS and FQNEAQ. The gene calls are TRBV7-8 and TRBJ1-3, with TRBD1 as a possible D gene (5 bases). The TCR originated in a man in his late teens or twenties in good health and CMV-seropositive. The specimen sequenced was PBMCs. The CDR3 DNA sequence: TGTGCCAGCAGCTTACAGGGAATTGGAAACACCATATATTTT. Residues: CASSLQGIGNTIYF.